The clone carrying this T cell receptor beta chain was seen more than once but under ten times. As yet, its antigen is unknown. 5'RACE template switching added a universal primer site and UMIs to TCR cDNA. MiXCR, applied by TCRdb to the 5' RACE reads, yields one record per CDR3 protein. In the table there are hundreds of thousands of distinct CDR3 sequences, approximately 9% of which are singletons. The data stem from a study of T cells after yellow fever vaccination. This CDR3 has 13 amino acids. Between the trimmed V and J ends, which lost 0 bases and 3 bases, there was a span of 5 bases. Germline CDR1 MNHNY, CDR2 SVGAGI (reference sequence). Study results and caveats: The booster response re-showed most primary clones: approximately 97% CD4, 88% CD8. Across the CD4 and CD8 compartments, a small share of clonotypes was present in both.

The sequenced sample was PBMCs, obtained on the day of the first yellow fever vaccination. The chain carries TRBV6-6 and TRBJ1-2; D gene unclear. The TCR sequence derives from a man between 18 and 35 years old who received the YFV17D yellow fever vaccine. CDR3 in DNA: TGTGCCAGCAGTTACTCCCCTGACTATGGCTACACCTTC. Protein: CASSYSPDYGYTF.